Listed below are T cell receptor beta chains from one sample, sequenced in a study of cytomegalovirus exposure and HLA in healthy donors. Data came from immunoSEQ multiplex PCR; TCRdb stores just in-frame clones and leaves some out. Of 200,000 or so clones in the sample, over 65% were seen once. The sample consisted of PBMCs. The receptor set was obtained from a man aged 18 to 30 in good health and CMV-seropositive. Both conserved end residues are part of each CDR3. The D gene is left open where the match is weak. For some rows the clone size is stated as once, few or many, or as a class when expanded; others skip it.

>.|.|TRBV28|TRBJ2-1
TGTGCCAGCAGTCGCCGACAGAAGAGCTCCTACAATGAGCAGTTCTTC
CASSRRQKSSYNEQFF
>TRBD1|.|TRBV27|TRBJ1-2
TGTGCCAGCAGTTTATGGGCAGGGGGGTTTTATGGCTACACCTTC
CASSLWAGGFYGYTF
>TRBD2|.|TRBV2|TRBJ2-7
TGTGCCAGCAGCGGACTAGATTTATCCTACGAGCAGTACTTC
CASSGLDLSYEQYF
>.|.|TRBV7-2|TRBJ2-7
TGTGCCAGCAGCTTTGGTTCCGCCGGGGAGCAGTACTTC
CASSFGSAGEQYF
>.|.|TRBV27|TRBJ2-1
TGTGCCAGTTCCGTCGGCGGCAGCTCCTACAATGAGCAGTTCTTC
CASSVGGSSYNEQFF
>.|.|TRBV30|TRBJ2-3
TGTGCCTGGAGCGCCCTTAGATACACAGATACGCAGTATTTT
CAWSALRYTDTQYF
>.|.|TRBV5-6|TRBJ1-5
TGTGCCAGCAGCCCCGGCGGGGTCAAGCAGCCCCAGCATTTT
CASSPGGVKQPQHF
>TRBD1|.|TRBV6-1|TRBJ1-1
TGTGCCAGCAGTTGGGACAGGGGAAGCACTGAAGCTTTCTTT
CASSWDRGSTEAFF
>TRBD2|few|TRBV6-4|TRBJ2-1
TGTGCCAGCGGGGAGGAACTAGCGGGAGTCAATGAGCAGTTCTTC
CASGEELAGVNEQFF
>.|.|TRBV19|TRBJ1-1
TGTGCCAGTAGTATGGTAGGGGCCCCGAACACTGAAGCTTTCTTT
CASSMVGAPNTEAFF
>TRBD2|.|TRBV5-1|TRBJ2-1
TGCGCCAGCAGCTTGGAAGCGGGGCCTTACAATGAGCAGTTCTTC
CASSLEAGPYNEQFF
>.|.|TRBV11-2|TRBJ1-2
TGTGCCAGCAGCTCGGTCGACAGATCTAACTATGGCTACACCTTC
CASSSVDRSNYGYTF
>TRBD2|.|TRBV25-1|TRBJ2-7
TGTGCCAGCAGTGCGGGGGGGACCAGCTCCTACGAGCAGTACTTC
CASSAGGTSSYEQYF
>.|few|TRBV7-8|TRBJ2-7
TGTGCCAGCAGCTTAAATCTAGGCAGGGGGGACGAGCAGTACTTC
CASSLNLGRGDEQYF
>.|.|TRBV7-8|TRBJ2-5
TGTGCCAGCAGCTTGGAGGGGGCTATTGTGGAGACCCAGTACTTC
CASSLEGAIVETQYF
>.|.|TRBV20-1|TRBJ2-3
TGCAGTGCAATCAACACAGATACGCAGTATTTT
CSAINTDTQYF
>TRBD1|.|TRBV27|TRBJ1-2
TGTGCCAGCAGCATTGGACAGGCCTTCTATGGCTACACCTTC
CASSIGQAFYGYTF
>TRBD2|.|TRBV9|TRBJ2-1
TGTGCCAGCAGCGCCCCTAGCGGGAGAGGTTACAATGAGCAGTTCTTC
CASSAPSGRGYNEQFF
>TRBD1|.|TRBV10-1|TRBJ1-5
TGCGCCAGCAACTACGGGACAGGAGATCAGCCCCAGCATTTT
CASNYGTGDQPQHF
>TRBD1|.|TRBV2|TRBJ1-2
TGTGCCAGCAGTTCAGACAGGGGGCCCTATGGCTACACCTTC
CASSSDRGPYGYTF
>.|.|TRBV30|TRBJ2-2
TGTGCCTGGAGCCGTGCAGCGGACACCGGGGAGCTGTTTTTT
CAWSRAADTGELFF
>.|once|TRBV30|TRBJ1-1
TGTGCCTGGAGGCTCGTCTTGAGGGACACTGAAGCTTTCTTT
CAWRLVLRDTEAFF
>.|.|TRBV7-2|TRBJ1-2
TGTGCCAGCAGCCGGACAGACACTAACTATGGCTACACCTTC
CASSRTDTNYGYTF
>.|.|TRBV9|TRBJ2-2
TGTGCCAGCAGCGTAGTTACAGATAACACCGGGGAGCTGTTTTTT
CASSVVTDNTGELFF
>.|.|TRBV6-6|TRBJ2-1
TGTGCCAGCAGTTACTCCGAGGCGGCGGCCTGGCAGTTCTTC
CASSYSEAAAWQFF
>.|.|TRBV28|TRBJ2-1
TGTGCCAGCAGTTTAGGCGGATACGGCTATGAGCAGTTCTTC
CASSLGGYGYEQFF
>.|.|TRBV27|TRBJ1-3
TGTGCCAGCAGTCTTGGAAACACCATATATTTT
CASSLGNTIYF
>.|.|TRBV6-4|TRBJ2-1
TGTGCCAGCAGCCAAAGTGCGGGGGCGGGTGAGCAGTTCTTC
CASSQSAGAGEQFF
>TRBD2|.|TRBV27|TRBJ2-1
TGTGCCAGCAGTTTGCAGCGGGAGACACCTGAGCAGTTCTTC
CASSLQRETPEQFF
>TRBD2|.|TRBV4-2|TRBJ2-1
TGTGCCAGCAGCCAATTAACTAGCGGGACTTACAATGAGCAGTTCTTC
CASSQLTSGTYNEQFF
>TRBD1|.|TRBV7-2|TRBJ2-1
TGTGCCAGCAGCTTAGGGGCAGGGGGAGTCAATGAGCAGTTCTTC
CASSLGAGGVNEQFF
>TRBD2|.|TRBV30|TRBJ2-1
TGTGCCTGGAGTGTCGGGACTAGCGGGAGGGGCAGTGAGCAGTTCTTC
CAWSVGTSGRGSEQFF
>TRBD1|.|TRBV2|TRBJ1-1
TGTGCCACCCAAGTACTACAGGGGGCGCGTACTGAAGCTTTCTTT
CATQVLQGARTEAFF
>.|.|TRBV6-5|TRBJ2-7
TGTGCCAGCAGTCCACGGGATGCCTCCTACGAGCAGTACTTC
CASSPRDASYEQYF
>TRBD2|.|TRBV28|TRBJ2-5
TGTGCCAGCAGTTTGGCGTGGGGCGGGAGGGGCCAAGAGACCCAGTACTTC
CASSLAWGGRGQETQYF
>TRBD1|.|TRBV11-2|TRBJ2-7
TGTGCCAGCAGAGGACAGGGATCCTACGAGCAGTACTTC
CASRGQGSYEQYF
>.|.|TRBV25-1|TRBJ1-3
TGTGCCAGCAGTGAACGGGGGGGAGGACTCTCTGGAAACACCATATATTTT
CASSERGGGLSGNTIYF
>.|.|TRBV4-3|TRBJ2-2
TGCGCCAGCAGCCCGACTTTCGGGGACGGGGAGCTGTTTTTT
CASSPTFGDGELFF